This T cell receptor beta chain derives from a study of cytomegalovirus exposure and HLA in healthy donors. V lost 5 bases, J lost 3 bases, and 14 bases lay in between. CDR3 length equals 13 residues. Looked up from germline, CDR1 is SQVTM and CDR2 is ANQGSEA. Both 60 Vbeta primers and 13 Jbeta primers went into the PCR. The data were produced by immunoSEQ multiplex PCR, yet TCRdb's version contains in-frame clones alone and is incomplete. The sample contains around 150,000 clones, 82% of which appear only once. Sequenced input: PBMCs. The rearrangement joins TRBV29-1 to TRBJ2-7; D possibly corresponds to TRBD2 (6 bases). The source is a girl under 18 in good health and CMV-seropositive. The CDR3 protein is CSVLTGTLYEQYF. The CDR3 bases are TGCAGCGTTTTAACCGGGACTCTCTACGAGCAGTACTTC.